The rows below give T cell receptor beta chains drawn from one sample of a study of OX40 agonist ivuxolimab in advanced cancers. The protocol was immunoSEQ multiplex PCR, while the TCRdb copy is restricted to in-frame clones and leaves out a portion. Here the sample spans approximately 43,000 clones, around 90% being singletons. Sequences were derived from CD4+ or CD8+ T cells sorted from blood, sampled in a trial of the OX40 agonist ivuxolimab. These receptors were obtained from an adult with an advanced solid tumor such as melanoma, head and neck, liver or kidney cancer. The CDR3 runs from the conserved cysteine through the conserved F or W. Fields, in order: J gene, V gene, CDR3 protein.

TRBJ1-1	TRBV2	CASSEQTAINTEAFF
TRBJ2-5	TRBV5-4	CASSPGGTKETQYF
TRBJ2-5	TRBV5-6	CASSLFGLDRGETQYF
TRBJ1-2	TRBV6-5	CASSRDRNLIYGYTF
TRBJ2-1	TRBV2	CASSEAAAYNEQFF
TRBJ2-1	TRBV4-1	CASSTRYRVTDNEQFF
TRBJ1-6	TRBV6-5	CASSNDRGYNSPLHF
TRBJ1-3	TRBV7-6	CASSLARADSGNTIYF
TRBJ1-2	TRBV6-1	CASSEGGTMRVYGYTF
TRBJ1-3	TRBV7-6	CASSLVGSSPSGNTIYF
TRBJ2-7	TRBV12-2	CASRPRRQALF
TRBJ1-2	TRBV11-3	CASSLVWSGAINYGYTF
TRBJ2-7	TRBV9	CASSVGRGNYEQYF
TRBJ2-3	TRBV5-4	CASSMEAGGGLGTDTQYF
TRBJ2-3	TRBV2	CASSQTSSTDTQYF
TRBJ1-2	TRBV7-2	CASSLWQGMLNYGYTF
TRBJ1-2	TRBV30	CAWKSRIYGYTF
TRBJ2-1	TRBV2	CASSAYNEQFF
TRBJ2-7	TRBV2	CASSVGTEPYEQYF
TRBJ2-2	TRBV4-3	CASSQTEWSGELFF
TRBJ1-1	TRBV5-4	CASSLEGKNTEAFF
TRBJ2-7	TRBV6-1	CASSHDRGYEQYF
TRBJ1-1	TRBV6-5	CASSWGGTEAFF
TRBJ2-3	TRBV5-4	CASSSADLTDTQYF
-	TRBV10-3	CAISDGVISYEQYF
TRBJ2-3	TRBV5-6	CASSQPGQSIKSTDTQYF
TRBJ2-7	TRBV11-1	CASSLREVGYEQYF
TRBJ2-1	TRBV20-1	CTAGGGDEQFF
TRBJ1-5	TRBV30	CAWSVSGNQPQHF
TRBJ1-6	TRBV19	CASSMIGYNSPLHF
TRBJ1-2	TRBV4-3	CASSPGVQANYGYTF
TRBJ1-2	TRBV7-9	CASSSQTALSYGYTF
TRBJ2-1	TRBV11-3	CASSLAYGTSSHEQFF
TRBJ1-2	TRBV5-1	CASSLETGGNYGYTF
TRBJ2-5	TRBV7-2	CASSFHRVETQYF
TRBJ1-5	TRBV4-1	CASSQDWSQPQHF
TRBJ2-1	TRBV5-4	CASSWGREGYNEQFF
TRBJ2-1	TRBV11-3	CASSSTSGLNEQFF
TRBJ2-5	TRBV19	CASSQGQETQYF
TRBJ2-1	TRBV6-1	CASSGAMEQFF
TRBJ2-7	TRBV5-1	CASSNRQGSNGQYF
TRBJ2-3	TRBV7-6	CASSPGLVTDTQYF
TRBJ1-6	TRBV5-4	CASSLDSQHSPLHF
TRBJ1-2	TRBV7-3	CASSLRQGPGYGYTF
TRBJ2-5	TRBV9	CASSSTPYGGMGGETQYF
TRBJ2-3	TRBV5-6	CASSSVGGVSDTQYF
TRBJ2-5	TRBV5-1	CASLRGTSSQETQYF
TRBJ2-4	TRBV4-3	CASSPGAGGPKGIQYF
TRBJ2-1	TRBV9	CASSESGGAYNEQFF
TRBJ2-3	TRBV7-3	CASSSSAGGIEDTQYF